The 2 T cell receptor beta chains in this list originate from one sample, sequenced in a study of control samples from healthy donors and cancer patients. Some clones are missing from TCRdb's copy, which holds only in-frame ones; the method was immunoSEQ multiplex PCR. The sample records roughly 100,000 clones, about 90% being singletons. The sequencing input was blood. The receptors originated from a woman aged 18-29 years in good health.

This sequence joins TRBV7-8 and TRBJ2-1; D perhaps matches TRBD2 (6 bases). V was clipped by 5 bases and J by 5 bases, with 16 bases between them. The CDR3 loop spans 15 amino acids. The germline gives CDR1 SGHVS, CDR2 FQNEAQ. The CDR3 spells CASSISGLIDNEQFF. CDR3 DNA: TGTGCCAGCAGCATTAGCGGACTAATCGACAATGAGCAGTTCTTC.

The chain recombines TRBV30 with TRBJ2-7; D is uncertain. The CDR3 covers 13 residues. V lost 6 bases and J lost 1, with 13 bases in between. The germline gives CDR1 GTSNPN, CDR2 SVGIG (reference sequence). CDR3 residues: CACHMAGSYEQYF. CDR3 nucleotides: TGTGCCTGCCATATGGCCGGGTCCTACGAGCAGTACTTC.